This TCR beta chain was recovered during a study of spatial heterogeneity in lung cancer. The time point: sample taken at primary tumor resection. The donors, 70 or so patients with untreated early-stage non-small cell lung cancer, provided the samples. Researchers sequenced whole RNA taken from tumor, nontumor lung or frozen PBMC without sorting. Per germline, CDR1 LGHNA and CDR2 YNFKEQ. Deletions cut 0 bases from V and 3 bases from J, with 12 bases between. This CDR3 has 15 amino acids. TCRdb re-analysed the 5' RACE reads in MiXCR, keeping a single row per CDR3 protein. The sample gives roughly 39,000 distinct CDR3 sequences, around 7.2% of which show up once; over 25% is in the top ten.

The V and J genes are TRBV4-2 and TRBJ2-7; D not resolved. The clonotype comes from a male donor with early-stage non-small cell lung cancer. This specimen consisted of PBMCs, obtained at surgery. The CDR3 DNA reads as TGTGCCAGCAGCCAAGATCGCGGCAGATACTACGAGCAGTACTTC. Protein sequence: CASSQDRGRYYEQYF.